This is a list of T cell receptor beta chains from one sample in a study of blood T cell repertoires in COVID-19. Repertoires were generated with immunoSEQ multiplex PCR, while TCRdb's copy carries only in-frame clones and drops some. The sample lists some 250,000 clones, roughly 86% occurring once. The sequenced sample was peripheral blood. These receptors all stem from a woman under 40 with acute or convalescent COVID-19. The CDR3 runs from the conserved cysteine through the conserved F or W. A D gene is named only where the DNA matches it firmly. Size values are once, few and many counts, or a class for expanded clones, and some rows have none.

DNA	CDR3	V	D	size	J
TGTGCCAGTAGTATAGTTTCAGGGATTGGGTATGGCTACACCTTC	CASSIVSGIGYGYTF	TRBV19	NA	NA	TRBJ1-2
TGTGCCAGCAGCCCGGGACTACTATACAATGAGCAGTTCTTC	CASSPGLLYNEQFF	TRBV7-9	TRBD2	NA	TRBJ2-1
TGTGCCAGCAGTCGCGCCTTGGCGCCAAGACATTACAATGAGCAGTTCTTC	CASSRALAPRHYNEQFF	TRBV6-6	NA	NA	TRBJ2-1
TGCAGCGTACTTGATCAGGGCCACCCCTACGAGCAGTACTTC	CSVLDQGHPYEQYF	TRBV29-1	NA	NA	TRBJ2-7
TGTGCCAGCTCACCACCGAAAGGACAGGGGCCTAATTCACCCCTCCACTTT	CASSPPKGQGPNSPLHF	TRBV18	TRBD1	NA	TRBJ1-6
TGTGCCAGCAGTTACTCAGGACAGGGGATCTACGAGCAGTACTTC	CASSYSGQGIYEQYF	TRBV6-5	TRBD1	NA	TRBJ2-7
TGTGCCAGAAGCTTGGTTAGCGGGGTAGCCAAAAACATTCAGTACTTC	CARSLVSGVAKNIQYF	TRBV5-3	TRBD2	NA	TRBJ2-4
TGTGCCATCAGGAACGGGAAGAACACCGGGGAGCTGTTTTTT	CAIRNGKNTGELFF	TRBV10-3	NA	NA	TRBJ2-2
TGCGCCAGCAGCCAAGAAGCGGGAGCCTACAATGAGCAGTTCTTC	CASSQEAGAYNEQFF	TRBV4-3	TRBD2	NA	TRBJ2-1
TGTGCCAGCAGCTTGGTCGCAGGGACTAGCTATGAGCAGTACTTC	CASSLVAGTSYEQYF	TRBV5-5	TRBD2	few	TRBJ2-7
TGTGCCAGCAGCAATCTAGCGGGAGCTAGTTCCGAGCAGTACTTC	CASSNLAGASSEQYF	TRBV11-3	TRBD2	NA	TRBJ2-7
TGTGCCAGCAGCGCCAGGACTAGCCATGAGCAGTTCTTC	CASSARTSHEQFF	TRBV7-2	TRBD2	NA	TRBJ2-1
TGTGCCAGCAGTACCACAGGGTTAGAGACCCAGTACTTC	CASSTTGLETQYF	TRBV7-9	NA	NA	TRBJ2-5
TGTGCCAGTAGTATTTGGTCCGGGACAGCCCCCTCTGGAAACACCATATATTTT	CASSIWSGTAPSGNTIYF	TRBV19	TRBD1	NA	TRBJ1-3
TGCGCCAGCAACCGGGACAGGTCCTACGAGCAGTACTTC	CASNRDRSYEQYF	TRBV5-1	TRBD1	NA	TRBJ2-7
TGCGCCAGCAGAAAAACCCCCAGCGGGAACCACAATGAGCAGTTCTTC	CASRKTPSGNHNEQFF	TRBV5-1	TRBD2	NA	TRBJ2-1
TGTGCCAGCAGCAGAGGTCTGGTCGGTGCCCAGTACTTC	CASSRGLVGAQYF	TRBV7-9	NA	NA	TRBJ2-5
TGTGCCAGCAGCCAAGATCACAGCCACAATCAGCCCCAGCATTTT	CASSQDHSHNQPQHF	TRBV3-1/TRBV3-2	NA	NA	TRBJ1-5
TGTGCCAGCAGTTTCAGGGCTAGCTCCTACGAGCAGTACTTC	CASSFRASSYEQYF	TRBV13	NA	NA	TRBJ2-7
TGTGCCAGCAGCTCGGGACAGTCGAATTCACCCCTCCACTTT	CASSSGQSNSPLHF	TRBV6-5	TRBD1	NA	TRBJ1-6
TGTGCCAGCAGCGGGACTAGCGGGAAGCTACCCACAGATACGCAGTATTTT	CASSGTSGKLPTDTQYF	TRBV7-9	TRBD2	once	TRBJ2-3
TGCGCCAGCAGCTTAGGAGGGGAGCCGCAAGAGCAGTACTTC	CASSLGGEPQEQYF	TRBV5-1	NA	NA	TRBJ2-7
TGTGCCAGTAGTAGATGGGGACAGACGAACACTGAAGCTTTCTTT	CASSRWGQTNTEAFF	TRBV19	TRBD1	few	TRBJ1-1
TGCAGTGCTAGAGACGTGCTAGCGCAGTATTTT	CSARDVLAQYF	TRBV20-1	NA	NA	TRBJ2-3
TGTGCCAGCAGCTTGGATGCCGGGAGGAGTCTCTACGAGCAGTACTTC	CASSLDAGRSLYEQYF	TRBV5-4	TRBD2	NA	TRBJ2-7
TGTGCCAGCAGTGCGACTAGCGGGATAATCACCGGGGAGCTGTTTTTT	CASSATSGIITGELFF	TRBV2	TRBD2	NA	TRBJ2-2
TGTGCCAGTAGTATACAAAACCGGGACAGGGGCCACAATGAGCAGTTCTTC	CASSIQNRDRGHNEQFF	TRBV19	TRBD1	NA	TRBJ2-1
TGTGCCAGTAGTGGGAGTGGGACTCCGAACACCGGGGAGCTGTTTTTT	CASSGSGTPNTGELFF	TRBV19	NA	NA	TRBJ2-2
TGTGCCAGCAGTCCTCCATCGGCAGGGGTCTACGAGCAGTACTTC	CASSPPSAGVYEQYF	TRBV13	NA	NA	TRBJ2-7
TGTGCCAGCTCACCCCCGCTACAAGAGACCCAGTACTTC	CASSPPLQETQYF	TRBV18	NA	NA	TRBJ2-5
TGTGCCAGTAGTATGAATGGAGGAACTGAAGCTTTCTTT	CASSMNGGTEAFF	TRBV19	NA	NA	TRBJ1-1
TGTGCCAGTAGTATAGTGGCCGGGTACGAGCAGTACTTC	CASSIVAGYEQYF	TRBV19	NA	NA	TRBJ2-7
TGTGCCTGGAGTGAGCCTTGGTCACCTGGCTACACCTTC	CAWSEPWSPGYTF	TRBV30	NA	NA	TRBJ1-2
TGTGCCACCAGCAGAGCCGGACTAGCGCAAGAGACCCAGTACTTC	CATSRAGLAQETQYF	TRBV15	TRBD2	NA	TRBJ2-5
TGTGCCAGCAGTGAACTCAAGACAGTAGGGGCTTTCTTT	CASSELKTVGAFF	TRBV6-1	NA	few	TRBJ1-1
TGTGCCAGCAGTCCTTTCTGGGGGGGTGGCACAGATACGCAGTATTTT	CASSPFWGGGTDTQYF	TRBV27	TRBD2	NA	TRBJ2-3
TGTGCCAGTAGTCCCGACAGGGGAAATTCACCCCTCCACTTT	CASSPDRGNSPLHF	TRBV19	TRBD1	NA	TRBJ1-6
TGCAGCGTTGAACATCCCAGCGGGAGAGGCACAGATACGCAGTATTTT	CSVEHPSGRGTDTQYF	TRBV29-1	TRBD2	NA	TRBJ2-3
TGCGCCAGCAGCCAAGGACAGACGAACCAGCCCCAGCATTTT	CASSQGQTNQPQHF	TRBV4-3	NA	NA	TRBJ1-5
TGTGCCAGCAGTTACAGGACTAGCTTGCACGAGCAGTACTTC	CASSYRTSLHEQYF	TRBV6-6	TRBD2	NA	TRBJ2-7
TGTGCCAGCAGCTTAAGTTTAGCGGGAGCTTGGGAGACCCAGTACTTC	CASSLSLAGAWETQYF	TRBV5-6	TRBD2	NA	TRBJ2-5
TGTGCCAGCAGCCTTGGGGCTAGCGGGGCCGGCTCCTACGAGCAGTACTTC	CASSLGASGAGSYEQYF	TRBV5-4	TRBD2	NA	TRBJ2-7
TGTGCCAGCAGCTTAGGACCGGGACAGGGGGGTCAAACTAATGAAAAACTGTTTTTT	CASSLGPGQGGQTNEKLFF	TRBV7-2	TRBD1	NA	TRBJ1-4
TGTGCCAGCAGCGTAGATGTAGTGAACACTGAAGCTTTCTTT	CASSVDVVNTEAFF	TRBV9	NA	NA	TRBJ1-1
TGCGCCAGCAGCCAAGTCCTAGGGGAGAACACTGAAGCTTTCTTT	CASSQVLGENTEAFF	TRBV4-3	NA	NA	TRBJ1-1
TGCGCCAGCAGCCAAGGACTAGCGGGAGGGCCGAACACCGGGGAGCTGTTTTTT	CASSQGLAGGPNTGELFF	TRBV4-3	TRBD2	NA	TRBJ2-2
TGTGCCAGCAGCGTAGTTGGTTTGGGGCTAGCGGGAGTCCCGGGCAATGAGCAGTTCTTC	CASSVVGLGLAGVPGNEQFF	TRBV9	TRBD2	NA	TRBJ2-1